This T cell receptor beta chain derives from a study of control samples from healthy donors and cancer patients. Trimming took 8 bases from V and 2 from J, leaving 11 bases between them. Germline CDR1 LGHNT, CDR2 FRNRAP. The CDR3 runs 13 residues. Assay used: immunoSEQ multiplex PCR; TCRdb lists only in-frame clones, some missing. Seen here are about 410,000 clones, approximately 90% observed once, and the top ten hold approximately 6.3%. The TCR was taken from a man between 35 and 55 years old with head and neck cancer. V is TRBV12-5 and J is TRBJ2-3, with D possibly TRBD1 on 6 matching bases. The sample consisted of PBMCs. CDR3: CASSRDITDTQYF. The CDR3 nucleotides read TGTGCTAGTAGCAGGGACATCACAGATACGCAGTATTTT.